This is a list of T cell receptor beta chains from one sample in a study of relationships among human T cell subsets. TCRdb fed the multiplex PCR reads into MiXCR, producing one record per CDR3 protein. The data hold approximately 13,000 distinct CDR3 sequences, with about 60% observed a single time. The sequencing sample was made of Tregs sorted from blood. The source is a middle-aged man in good health. The CDR3 runs from the conserved cysteine through the conserved F or W. The D gene is left open where the match is weak. Size values are once, few and many counts, or a class for expanded clones, and some rows have none.

size	D	V	J	DNA	CDR3
.	TRBD2	TRBV12-3/TRBV12-4	TRBJ2-3	TGTGCCAGCAGTTCACCGCAACCGGGACTAGCGGTTACGCAGTATTTT	CASSSPQPGLAVTQYF
few	.	TRBV11-2	TRBJ2-3	TGTGCCAGCAGACGTCCCGGACAGAAGTACACAGATACGCAGTATTTT	CASRRPGQKYTDTQYF
.	TRBD1	TRBV10-1	TRBJ2-3	TGTGCCAGCAGTTTTCCGCCGGGACAGGCGTATTTT	CASSFPPGQAYF
.	TRBD1	TRBV11-2	TRBJ2-3	TGTGCCAGCAGCTTAAGCGACAGGGTCACAGATACGCAGTATTTT	CASSLSDRVTDTQYF
few	.	TRBV5-1	TRBJ2-2	TGCGCCAGCAGCCTCAATTACGCGAACACCGGGGAGCTGTTTTTT	CASSLNYANTGELFF
medium-sized	TRBD1	TRBV4-1	TRBJ2-7	TGCGCCAGCAGCCAAGGGGCCCTTCGGGACAGGAAGGTCGAGCAGTACTTC	CASSQGALRDRKVEQYF
few	.	TRBV11-2	TRBJ2-2	TGTGCCAGCAGTCAAGTCGGGGGACAAACCGGGGAGCTGTTTTTT	CASSQVGGQTGELFF
few	TRBD2	TRBV12-3/TRBV12-4	TRBJ2-1	TGTGCCAGCAGCCCGGGACTAGTAAGCTACAATGAGCAGTTCTTC	CASSPGLVSYNEQFF
.	TRBD1	TRBV20-1	TRBJ1-1	TGCAGTGCCCCAGGGACAGGGGGCGCAAAACGGCAAGCTTTCTTT	CSAPGTGGAKRQAFF
.	TRBD1	TRBV5-1	TRBJ2-1	TGCGCCAGCAGCTTGGGCTCAGGGGGAAACTACAATGAGCAGTTCTTC	CASSLGSGGNYNEQFF
.	.	TRBV4-1	TRBJ1-1	TGCGCCAGCAGCCAAGCACTTCAGAGCCCGAACACTGAAGCTTTCTTT	CASSQALQSPNTEAFF
once	.	TRBV29-1	TRBJ2-2	TGCAGCGCCGCTGACACCGGGGAGCTGTTTTTT	CSAADTGELFF
.	.	TRBV11-3	TRBJ2-3	TGTGCCAGCAGCTTAGGTGGTAGGGGAGATACGCAGTATTTT	CASSLGGRGDTQYF
few	.	TRBV18	TRBJ1-2	TGTGCCAGCTCAGGTGACAGTGAAGGATATGGCTACACCTTC	CASSGDSEGYGYTF
once	TRBD1	TRBV2	TRBJ2-2	TGTGCCAGCCTGGGACAGGGGGCATCTGGGGAGCTGTTTTTT	CASLGQGASGELFF
.	.	TRBV28	TRBJ1-2	TGTGCCAGCAGGCCGGGACACTCTAACTATGGCTACACCTTC	CASRPGHSNYGYTF
.	TRBD1	TRBV30	TRBJ1-6	TGTGCCTGGAGCTTACAGGGGGGTTCACCCCTCCACTTT	CAWSLQGGSPLHF
.	TRBD2	TRBV28	TRBJ2-3	TGTGCCAGCAGTTCCGCAGGGACTAGCGGGCGAGATACGCAGTATTTT	CASSSAGTSGRDTQYF
few	.	TRBV7-8	TRBJ2-4	TGTGCCAGCAGCTTACCAGTCGGGCCCGGAAACATTCAGTACTTC	CASSLPVGPGNIQYF
.	.	TRBV20-1	TRBJ1-2	TGCAGTGCGATACAGATTGGCCAGGGCAACTATGGCTACACCTTC	CSAIQIGQGNYGYTF
few	.	TRBV29-1	TRBJ2-7	TGCAGCGTAGAAGAGACTAGGAGCTCCTACGAGCAGTACTTC	CSVEETRSSYEQYF
.	.	TRBV28	TRBJ1-3	TGTGCCAGCAGTGCCCTTGGCGGATTAAGGCTCGGAAACACCATATATTTT	CASSALGGLRLGNTIYF
.	.	TRBV7-9	TRBJ2-1	TGTGCCAGCAGCTTAATGAGCGGCTCCTACAATGAGCAGTTCTTC	CASSLMSGSYNEQFF
few	TRBD1	TRBV20-1	TRBJ1-2	TGCAGTGCTAGAGCGTCAGGGACAGGGCTTTTCACCTCGCATGGCTACACCTTC	CSARASGTGLFTSHGYTF
.	.	TRBV11-2	TRBJ2-5	TGTGCCAGCAGCTTTTTCGGAGAGACCCAGTACTTC	CASSFFGETQYF
.	.	TRBV27	TRBJ2-3	TGTGCCAGCAGTATAGGGACCCTGAAGTATTTT	CASSIGTLKYF
.	.	TRBV12-3/TRBV12-4	TRBJ2-7	TGTGCCAGCAGTTTATTGGACAAGAACTACGAGCAGTACTTC	CASSLLDKNYEQYF
.	.	TRBV20-1	TRBJ2-7	TGCAGTGCTAGAGATCCTAGTACCCACGAGCAGTACTTC	CSARDPSTHEQYF
.	.	TRBV28	TRBJ2-2	TGTGCCAGCAGTTTAAGGATCGAGGAGCTGTTTTTT	CASSLRIEELFF
.	.	TRBV5-1	TRBJ2-5	TGCGCCAGCAGCTTGGGTGGAACAAAAGAGACCCAGTACTTC	CASSLGGTKETQYF
.	.	TRBV12-3/TRBV12-4	TRBJ2-7	TGTGCCAGCAGGCCCAGACAGGAATCCGAGCAGTACTTC	CASRPRQESEQYF
once	.	TRBV4-1	TRBJ2-6	TGCGCCAGCAGCCAAGATGGTATCCGGAGTGCTGGGGCCAACGTCCTGACTTTC	CASSQDGIRSAGANVLTF
.	TRBD2	TRBV11-3	TRBJ2-3	TGTGCCAGCAGCCCCGGCGGAGCGGGGACCGCGGATACGCAGTATTTT	CASSPGGAGTADTQYF